The next 15 T cell receptor beta chains were all read from a single sample in a study of blood T cell repertoires in COVID-19 (dated by TCRdb to 2018 to 2021). To prepare the library, the immunoSEQ multiplex PCR assay was applied. TCRdb's version of the immuneACCESS table is confined to in-frame rearrangements and falls short of the full clone set. An unresolved V gene accounts for under half of the shortfall where checked; the remainder is of unknown origin. The sample records about 100,000 clones, approximately 84% of which are singletons. Together, the top ten hold around 6.9% of the sample. Input material: peripheral blood. Receptors originate from a man aged 25-40 years in a cohort sampled during active COVID-19.

This chain joins TRBV2 and TRBJ2-3; 8 positions match TRBD2. Germline V gives CDR1 SNHLY, CDR2 FYNNEI. The CDR3 has 14 amino acids. The V segment lost 8 bases and the J segment 4 bases; nucleotides outside the gene matches: 8. The CDR3 DNA sequence: TGTGCCAGCGCTATTCGGGGGGGGGCAGATACGCAGTATTTT. Amino acid sequence: CASAIRGGADTQYF. The complete variable domain, with remaining parts taken from reference TRBV2 and TRBJ2-3, reads EPEVTQTPSHQVTQMGQEVILRCVPISNHLYFYWYRQILGQKVEFLVSFYNNEISEKSEIFDDQFSVERPDGSNFTLKIRSTKLEDSAMYFCASAIRGGADTQYFGPGTRLTVL.

V usage is TRBV9 and J usage is TRBJ2-1, with 9 positions matching TRBD2. Germline V gene data show CDR1 as SGDLS and CDR2 as YYNGEE. The CDR3 spans 15 residues. J was trimmed by 8 bases and V by 4 bases; bases with no gene match: 10. The chain's CDR3 is CASSPPGGGADEQFF. The CDR3 coding sequence is TGTGCCAGCAGCCCACCCGGCGGGGGGGCCGATGAGCAGTTCTTC.

V usage is TRBV30 and J usage is TRBJ1-3; weak D call: TRBD1 (5 bases). The CDR3 totals 13 residues. CDR1 and CDR2 from the germline V gene are GTSNPN and SVGIG (reference sequence). V lost 0 bases to trimming and J lost 4 bases, with 7 bases between them. CDR3 sequence reads: CAWSVQAGNTIYF. DNA for the CDR3: TGTGCCTGGAGTGTACAGGCCGGAAACACCATATATTTT.

The V and J genes are TRBV7-2 and TRBJ2-3; a weak D match, TRBD1 (6 bases). Between the trimmed V and J ends, which lost 3 bases and 0 bases, there was a span of 13 bases. The germline CDR1 and CDR2 sequences are SGHTA and FQGNSA. The CDR3 is made up of 16 amino acids. The CDR3 DNA follows: TGTGCCAGCAGCTTCATTGGACAGAGTAGCACAGATACGCAGTATTTT. This gives the protein CASSFIGQSSTDTQYF.

The chain links TRBV6-1 to TRBJ1-2, with 7 bases fitting TRBD1. This CDR3 spans 19 amino acids. The J segment lost 4 bases and the V segment lost 2 bases, leaving 19 bases of the junction unmatched. Germline V gene lookup returns CDR1 MNHNS and CDR2 SASEGT. The DNA of the CDR3 is TGTGCCAGCAGTGAAAATGGGGCATCCGGGACAGCAGTTCCCTATGGCTACACCTTC. Its protein product is CASSENGASGTAVPYGYTF.

The chain uses TRBV4-3 and TRBJ1-4, with D possibly matching TRBD1 (6 bases). The length of the CDR3 is 19 residues. Trimming shortened V by 4 bases and J by 6 bases, and 27 bases separated the two germline ends. CDR1 is LGHNA and CDR2 is YSLEER in the germline V gene. The CDR3 here is CASSPNSLTGYPWDEKLFF. The DNA of the CDR3 is TGCGCCAGCAGCCCAAATTCTCTGACAGGCTACCCCTGGGATGAAAAACTGTTTTTT.

The gene calls are TRBV27 and TRBJ1-5, with TRBD1 as a possible D gene (5 bases). Germline values: CDR1 MNHEY, CDR2 SMNVEV (reference sequence). V gave up 5 bases and J gave up 0 bases, with 14 bases separating them. This CDR3 region has 16 residues. CDR3 coding DNA: TGTGCCAGCAGTGTGATGGGGCAGAATAGCAATCAGCCCCAGCATTTT. Its protein product is CASSVMGQNSNQPQHF.

This clone was recorded once. The chain employs TRBV7-6 and TRBJ2-5; 14 bases line up with TRBD2. This CDR3 region has 18 residues. V gave up 5 bases and J gave up 2 bases; unmatched junction bases: 10. Germline V gene sequence: CDR1 SGHVS, CDR2 FNYEAQ. CDR3 nucleotides: TGTGCCAGCAGCCATGGACTAGCGGGGGGTATTATACAAGAGACCCAGTACTTC. It codes for CASSHGLAGGIIQETQYF. Full variable domain (missing parts from reference TRBV7-6 and TRBJ2-5): GAGVSQSPRYKVTKRGQDVALRCDPISGHVSLYWYRQALGQGPEFLTYFNYEAQQDKSGLPNDRFSAERPEGSISTLTIQRTEQRDSAMYRCASSHGLAGGIIQETQYFGPGTRLLVL.

This chain uses TRBV7-2 with TRBJ2-2; D is undetermined. CDR1 is SGHTA, CDR2 FQGNSA, per germline. This CDR3 has 12 residues. Trimming removed 4 bases from V and 6 bases from J, with 6 bases in between. The CDR3 sequence is CASSSTSGELFF. CDR3 coding DNA: TGTGCCAGCAGCTCCACTTCCGGGGAGCTGTTTTTT.

The chain is built from TRBV5-4 and TRBJ1-1; TRBD1 agrees at 7 bases. The CDR3 runs 16 residues. Germline loops: CDR1 SGHNT, CDR2 YYREEE (reference sequence). Trimming cost V 4 bases and J 6 bases; bases outside gene matches: 15. CDR3 in amino acids: CASSPRQGPNLAEAFF. CDR3 bases: TGTGCCAGCAGCCCCCGACAGGGACCTAACTTGGCTGAAGCTTTCTTT. The variable domain in full, with the rest retrieved from reference TRBV5-4 and TRBJ1-1, is ETGVTQSPTHLIKTRGQQVTLRCSSQSGHNTVSWYQQALGQGPQFIFQYYREEENGRGNFPPRFSGLQFPNYSSELNVNALELDDSALYLCASSPRQGPNLAEAFFGQGTRLTVV.

The genes are TRBV19 and TRBJ2-3; 8 bases map to TRBD2. V shed 11 bases and J 4 bases; nucleotides not matched to a gene: 14. Germline V CDR1 and CDR2: LNHDA, SQIVND (reference sequence). The length of the CDR3 is 15 residues. The CDR3 DNA is TGTGCCTCCGAGCTTCGGGGGGGGGCAGCAGATACGCAGTATTTT. Amino acids: CASELRGGAADTQYF.

V gene TRBV7-3 combines with J gene TRBJ2-3; D is unclear. Germline CDR1 reads SGHTA; CDR2 reads FQGTGA. Trimming left V 4 bases short and J 7 bases short, with 18 bases between. This CDR3 has 15 amino acids. The CDR3 here is CASSSSLVQMNTQYF. CDR3 bases: TGTGCCAGCAGCTCCTCCCTGGTTCAGATGAATACGCAGTATTTT.

The rearrangement joins TRBV7-2 to TRBJ2-3; TRBD2 might be the D (7 bases). Germline CDR1 SGHTA, CDR2 FQGNSA. Trimming removed 4 bases from V and 2 bases from J, with 13 bases in between. This CDR3 is 15 amino acids long. In nucleotides, the CDR3 is TGTGCCAGCAGCTCCTTCGGGGGGCCCACAGATACGCAGTATTTT. Its translation: CASSSFGGPTDTQYF.

This clone was seen just once. The CDR3 DNA reads TGTGCCAGCAGCCTACGACAGGGGACGCAGTATTTT. It codes for CASSLRQGTQYF. The chain has TRBV11-2 and TRBJ2-3; the match to TRBD1 covers 8 bases. This CDR3 contains 12 residues. Germline V gives CDR1 SGHAT, CDR2 FQNNGV. V lost 5 bases, J lost 9 bases, and 4 bases stayed unmatched.

The chain links TRBV10-3 to TRBJ2-3; the D gene is possibly TRBD2 (6 bases). Germline V CDR1 and CDR2: ENHRY, SYGVKD. The V end was cut by 10 bases, the J end by 3 bases, with 11 bases between. The CDR3 covers 12 residues. The CDR3 nucleotides read TGTGCCACCCTGGGGGGTACAGATACGCAGTATTTT. As protein: CATLGGTDTQYF.